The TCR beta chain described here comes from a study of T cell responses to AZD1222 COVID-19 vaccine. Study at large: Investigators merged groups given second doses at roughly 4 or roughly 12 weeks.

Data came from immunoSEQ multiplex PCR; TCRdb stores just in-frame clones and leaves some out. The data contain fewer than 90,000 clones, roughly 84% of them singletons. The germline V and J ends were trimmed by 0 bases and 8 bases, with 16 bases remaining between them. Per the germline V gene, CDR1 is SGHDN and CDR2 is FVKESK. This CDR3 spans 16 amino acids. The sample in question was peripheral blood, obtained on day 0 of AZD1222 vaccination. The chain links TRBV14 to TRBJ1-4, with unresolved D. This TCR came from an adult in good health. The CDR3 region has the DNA TGTGCCAGCAGCCAAGATAGGCAGGTTATGGGCGAAAAACTGTTTTTT. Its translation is CASSQDRQVMGEKLFF.